The present entry profiles one T cell receptor (beta chain) with its context. Its antigen remains unknown. Measured with immunoSEQ multiplex PCR; TCRdb has only the in-frame clones, and not every one. The table shows about 120,000 clones, with just over 90% occurring only once. The CDR3 has 12 amino acids. Germline CDR1 and CDR2: WSHSY and SAAADI. V shed 8 bases and J shed 1 base, with 8 bases lying between them. This sample stems from a study of graft-versus-host responses after intestinal transplantation. Study overall: Every recipient had anti-thymocyte globulin induction and 2 to 3 years of tacrolimus plus steroids.

The chain recombines TRBV10-2 with TRBJ1-1; tentatively, D is TRBD1 (5 bases). This receptor was taken from a human donor who received an intestinal transplant. This sample comprised unstimulated CD4+ T cells sorted from spleen or lymph node cells, obtained before intestinal transplant. DNA of the CDR3: TGCGCCAGCGGCCAGGGGAACACTGAAGCTTTCTTT. The encoded protein is CASGQGNTEAFF.